A selection of T cell receptor beta chains follows, all from one sample in a study of radiotherapy plus CTLA-4 blockade in lung cancer. Data came from immunoSEQ multiplex PCR; TCRdb stores just in-frame clones and leaves some out. The sample consists of about 85,000 clones, roughly 86% of them appearing once. This material consisted of peripheral blood, taken from a patient treated with radiotherapy plus ipilimumab. The receptors originated from a human donor with non-small cell lung cancer who had a partial response to radiotherapy plus ipilimumab. The CDR3 runs from the conserved cysteine through the conserved F or W. The D gene is left open where the match is weak. Clone size is shown for a subset of rows, as once, few, many or a class of expanded clone.

CDR3 protein	CDR3 DNA	D gene	V gene	J gene	clone size
CASSSGSTVRTGELFF	TGTGCCAGCAGTTCAGGCAGCACGGTTCGCACCGGGGAGCTGTTTTTT	.	TRBV6-6	TRBJ2-2	.
CASSEQWQGSGGYTF	TGTGCCAGCAGTGAACAGTGGCAGGGGTCGGGTGGCTACACCTTC	.	TRBV6-1	TRBJ1-2	.
CASTRGGTNTEAFF	TGTGCCAGTACCAGGGGTGGTACGAACACTGAAGCTTTCTTT	.	TRBV19	TRBJ1-1	.
CASSLGGGAPSSYEQYF	TGTGCCAGCAGCTTAGGTGGGGGGGCCCCTAGCTCCTACGAGCAGTACTTC	.	TRBV7-9	TRBJ2-7	.
CASSLAGLNEGSYNEQFF	TGTGCCAGCAGCTTGGCGGGACTCAACGAGGGATCCTACAATGAGCAGTTCTTC	.	TRBV5-6	TRBJ2-1	.
CASITHGTPTNYGYTF	TGTGCCAGCATAACCCATGGGACACCAACTAACTATGGCTACACCTTC	.	TRBV28	TRBJ1-2	once
CASSRRAGELFF	TGTGCCAGCAGCCGGCGGGCCGGGGAGCTGTTTTTT	.	TRBV7-2	TRBJ2-2	.
CASSKTGNNSPLHF	TGTGCCAGCAGTAAGACAGGGAATAATTCACCCCTCCACTTT	TRBD1	TRBV6-1	TRBJ1-6	.
CAWSVRDRGFVNSGNTIYF	TGTGCCTGGAGTGTAAGGGACAGAGGTTTTGTAAACTCTGGAAACACCATATATTTT	TRBD1	TRBV30	TRBJ1-3	.
CASSVQGFYGNIQYF	TGTGCCAGCAGCGTCCAGGGGTTTTACGGAAACATTCAGTACTTC	.	TRBV9	TRBJ2-4	.
CAGSGANTGELFF	TGTGCCGGAAGCGGAGCGAACACCGGGGAGCTGTTTTTT	.	TRBV2	TRBJ2-2	.
CASEDRGPGYTF	TGTGCCAGCGAGGACAGGGGGCCTGGCTACACCTTC	TRBD1	TRBV19	TRBJ1-2	.
CASMPIGGAQYF	TGTGCCAGTATGCCCATAGGGGGAGCGCAGTATTTT	.	TRBV19	TRBJ2-3	.
CASSPPFGQQTSGANVLTF	TGTGCCAGCAGCCCCCCTTTCGGACAGCAAACCTCTGGGGCCAACGTCCTGACTTTC	.	TRBV2	TRBJ2-6	.
CASSLVLATNEKLFF	TGTGCCAGCAGCTTAGTTTTAGCAACTAATGAAAAACTGTTTTTT	.	TRBV7-2	TRBJ1-4	.
CATSRDTGYEQFF	TGTGCCACCAGCAGAGATACGGGTTATGAGCAGTTCTTC	.	TRBV15	TRBJ2-1	.
CASSRLAGGHEQYF	TGTGCCAGTAGTAGGTTAGCGGGAGGGCACGAGCAGTACTTC	TRBD2	TRBV19	TRBJ2-7	.
CASSYTGFGGYTF	TGTGCCAGCAGTTACACAGGTTTCGGTGGCTACACCTTC	.	TRBV28	TRBJ1-2	few
CASSLRTGTSGFYNEQFF	TGTGCCAGCAGCTTAAGAACTGGGACTAGCGGATTCTACAATGAGCAGTTCTTC	TRBD2	TRBV11-1	TRBJ2-1	.
CASSSTSGRNTGELFF	TGTGCCAGCAGTTCTACTAGCGGCCGGAACACCGGGGAGCTGTTTTTT	TRBD2	TRBV6-4	TRBJ2-2	.
CASTVHSSNQPQHF	TGTGCCAGCACGGTCCATTCTAGCAATCAGCCCCAGCATTTT	.	TRBV28	TRBJ1-5	.
CASSSGRFTEAFF	TGTGCCAGCAGCTCAGGGCGATTCACTGAAGCTTTCTTT	.	TRBV7-6	TRBJ1-1	few
CASSGSLAGERDTGELFF	TGCGCCAGCAGTGGGTCCCTAGCGGGAGAACGAGACACCGGGGAGCTGTTTTTT	TRBD2	TRBV10-1	TRBJ2-2	.
CASSLPRGTQETQYF	TGTGCCAGCAGCTTACCCCGCGGGACGCAAGAGACCCAGTACTTC	.	TRBV7-9	TRBJ2-5	.
CARSYRQPDQPQHF	TGTGCCAGAAGTTACAGACAGCCCGATCAGCCCCAGCATTTT	.	TRBV5-3	TRBJ1-5	.
CASSPPRPGNSPLHF	TGTGCCAGCAGTCCTCCGAGGCCGGGGAATTCACCCCTCCACTTT	.	TRBV27	TRBJ1-6	.
CAWSVESEKLFF	TGTGCCTGGAGTGTAGAGAGCGAAAAACTGTTTTTT	.	TRBV30	TRBJ1-4	.
CASSLVPGVEQYF	TGTGCCAGCAGTTTAGTTCCAGGGGTCGAGCAGTACTTC	.	TRBV28	TRBJ2-7	.
CASSVYTSSEQYF	TGTGCCAGCAGTGTCTACACATCTAGCGAGCAGTACTTC	.	TRBV2	TRBJ2-7	.
CASSSLGTYERNTIYF	TGCGCCAGCAGTTCGTTGGGCACCTACGAACGAAACACCATATATTTT	.	TRBV28	TRBJ1-3	.
CSVEDRTSGSKGSYNEQFF	TGCAGCGTTGAAGACCGGACTAGCGGGAGTAAGGGCTCCTACAATGAGCAGTTCTTC	TRBD2	TRBV29-1	TRBJ2-1	.
CSVEEAPSGQYNEQFF	TGCAGCGTTGAAGAAGCGCCTAGCGGACAATACAATGAGCAGTTCTTC	TRBD2	TRBV29-1	TRBJ2-1	once
CASSLEDRGTSYNEQFF	TGCGCCAGCAGCTTGGAGGACAGGGGGACCTCCTACAATGAGCAGTTCTTC	TRBD1	TRBV5-1	TRBJ2-1	.
CASSWEGRNSGANVLTF	TGTGCCAGCAGTTGGGAGGGGCGCAACTCTGGGGCCAACGTCCTGACTTTC	TRBD2	TRBV2	TRBJ2-6	once
CSVPPSGRCSTGELFF	TGCAGCGTGCCGCCTAGCGGGAGATGTAGCACCGGGGAGCTGTTTTTT	TRBD2	TRBV29-1	TRBJ2-2	.
CATGRPQQNTEAFF	TGTGCCACCGGGAGGCCTCAACAAAACACTGAAGCTTTCTTT	.	TRBV7-2	TRBJ1-1	.
CASTFLAGERNEQFF	TGTGCCAGCACCTTTCTAGCGGGAGAAAGAAATGAGCAGTTCTTC	TRBD2	TRBV6-5	TRBJ2-1	.